This entry lists 2 T cell receptor beta chains sequenced from one sample in a study of blood T cell repertoires in COVID-19 (dated by TCRdb to the early 2020s). Libraries were prepared through the immunoSEQ multiplex PCR assay. TCRdb mirrors the immuneACCESS table, restricted to in-frame sequences. Some clones are absent from its copies; in checked studies, under half trace to an unresolved V gene, and the reason for the others is unknown. Within this sample are 85,000 to 120,000 clones, with approximately 84% of them counted one time only. The leading ten clones occupy roughly 13% of the sample. The sample comprised peripheral blood. All receptors derive from a woman in her sixties or seventies with acute or convalescent COVID-19.

This chain uses TRBV28 with TRBJ1-5; TRBD1 matches 10 bases. This CDR3 is built from 15 residues. The germline V gene has CDR1 MDHEN and CDR2 SYDVKM. The V and J ends lost 5 bases and 2 bases, in that order; junction bases with no gene match: 3. The CDR3 nucleotides read TGTGCCAGCAGTACCGGACAGGGGGGCAATCAGCCCCAGCATTTT. Protein product: CASSTGQGGNQPQHF.

The chain has TRBV29-1 and TRBJ2-7; TRBD2 might be the D (6 bases). In germline, CDR1 is SQVTM, CDR2 ANQGSEA. This CDR3 region has 12 residues. Deletions cut 4 bases from V and 1 base from J, with 8 bases between. CDR3 protein: CSVVEGSYEQYF. CDR3 sequence (DNA): TGCAGCGTTGTGGAGGGATCCTACGAGCAGTACTTC.